A single sample is the source of the 20 T cell receptor beta chains below, sequenced in a study of blood T cell repertoires in COVID-19. Generated by immunoSEQ multiplex PCR, the TCRdb table keeps only in-frame clones and is missing some. The table shows 390,000 or so clones, with 80% to 90% occurring only once. Sequencing was carried out using peripheral blood. These receptors were taken from a woman in her thirties with active or convalescent COVID-19.

Comments on this clone: Different DNA sequences within this sample yield the same CDR3. This rearrangement joins TRBV3-1 (or the pseudogene TRBV3-2) to TRBJ2-7; D unresolved. V lost 3 bases, J lost 0 bases, and 3 bases lay in between. The CDR3 is 12 amino acids. Looked up from germline, CDR1 is LGHDT and CDR2 is YNNKEL (reference sequence). CDR3 loop: CASSQASYEQYF. The CDR3 DNA is TGTGCCAGCAGCCAGGCCTCCTACGAGCAGTACTTC.

This clone was counted between two and nine times. The chain links TRBV5-1 to TRBJ2-7; D is undetermined. V lost 3 bases and J lost 4, with 8 bases in between. This CDR3 is 12 amino acids long. The germline V gene encodes CDR1 SGHRS and CDR2 YFSETQ. The CDR3 region has the DNA TGCGCCAGCAGCTACAATGGTTACGAGCAGTACTTC. It encodes CASSYNGYEQYF. Variable domain in full (rest from reference TRBV5-1 and TRBJ2-7): KAGVTQTPRYLIKTRGQQVTLSCSPISGHRSVSWYQQTPGQGLQFLFEYFSETQRNKGNFPGRFSGRQFSNSRSEMNVSTLELGDSALYLCASSYNGYEQYFGPGTRLTVT.

The chain has TRBV19 and TRBJ1-4, with 7 bases identical to TRBD1. Germline V gene lookup returns CDR1 LNHDA and CDR2 SQIVND (reference sequence). The CDR3 extends over 14 amino acids. V lost 4 bases and J lost 5; bases outside the gene matches: 4. This CDR3 reads CASSTTGSNEKLFF. The CDR3 nucleotides read TGTGCCAGTAGTACGACAGGGAGCAATGAAAAACTGTTTTTT.

The V gene is TRBV27, the J gene TRBJ2-7; D perhaps matches TRBD1 (6 bases). The V and J ends lost 6 bases and 1 base respectively, with 7 bases between them. The CDR3 is 12 amino acids. Germline V lookup: CDR1 MNHEY, CDR2 SMNVEV (reference sequence). The CDR3 DNA reads as TGTGCCAGCAGAACAGGGTCCTACGAGCAGTACTTC. Translation: CASRTGSYEQYF.

V usage is TRBV3-1 (or the pseudogene TRBV3-2) and J usage is TRBJ2-1; D is ambiguous. Trimming took 2 bases from V and 8 from J, leaving 7 bases between them. Germline V gives CDR1 LGHDT, CDR2 YNNKEL (reference sequence). The CDR3 extends over 12 amino acids. In DNA, the CDR3 is TGTGCCAGCAGCCAAAGAGTCTATGAGCAGTTCTTC. Its protein product is CASSQRVYEQFF.

This clone was seen a few times. This chain joins TRBV10-1 and TRBJ1-6, with 10 bases lining up with TRBD1. Germline CDR1 WNHNN, CDR2 SYGVQD (reference sequence). The trim removed 6 bases at V and 11 bases at J, leaving 7 bases unmatched. The CDR3 is 14 amino acids. Here the CDR3 reads CASSAGTGVTPLHF. In DNA form, the CDR3 reads TGCGCCAGCAGCGCCGGGACAGGGGTAACACCCCTCCACTTT.

The CDR3 nucleotides are TGCGCCAGCAGCCCTCGGCAGGGGGGCACAGATACGCAGTATTTT. Residues: CASSPRQGGTDTQYF. The chain links TRBV4-1 to TRBJ2-3, with 7 bases aligning to TRBD1. Germline-derived CDR1 and CDR2 are MGHRA and YSYEKL. Trimming cost V 4 bases and J 1 base; bases outside gene matches: 5. CDR3 size: 15 residues.

The chain carries TRBV27 and TRBJ1-1; 7 nucleotides match TRBD1. The V gene end was trimmed by 5 bases and the J gene end by 1 base; junction bases not matched to a gene: 4. The CDR3 has 14 amino acids. The germline V gene has CDR1 MNHEY and CDR2 SMNVEV (reference sequence). The CDR3 loop is CASSPQGGNTEAFF. The CDR3, as DNA: TGTGCCAGCAGTCCCCAGGGGGGGAACACTGAAGCTTTCTTT.

A few counts support this clone. J is TRBJ1-2 and V is TRBV6-5; 11 bases are shared with TRBD1. This CDR3 is 12 amino acids long. J was trimmed by 6 bases and V by 8 bases; bases with no gene match: 2. Germline V CDR1 and CDR2: MNHEY, SVGAGI. CDR3 in DNA: TGTGCCAGCCTGGACAGGGGGCATGGCTACACCTTC. As protein: CASLDRGHGYTF.

The chain recombines TRBV5-4 with TRBJ2-2; TRBD2 is a possible D gene (6 bases). Germline lookup yields CDR1 SGHNT and CDR2 YYREEE (reference sequence). The CDR3 is 16 residues long. Trimming stripped 3 bases from V and 6 bases from J, with 18 bases between. CDR3 in DNA: TGTGCCAGCAGCTCCGCTAGCGCCCAAAGGGCCGGGGAGCTGTTTTTT. Encoded protein: CASSSASAQRAGELFF. Full variable domain (outside the CDR3, taken from reference TRBV5-4 and TRBJ2-2): ETGVTQSPTHLIKTRGQQVTLRCSSQSGHNTVSWYQQALGQGPQFIFQYYREEENGRGNFPPRFSGLQFPNYSSELNVNALELDDSALYLCASSSASAQRAGELFFGEGSRLTVL.

This rearrangement joins TRBV2 to TRBJ1-4, with 7 bases matching TRBD1. CDR1 and CDR2 (germline): SNHLY, FYNNEI. Trimming at V came to 5 bases and at J to 7 bases, leaving 7 bases not matched to a gene. This CDR3 has 14 residues. In nucleotides, the CDR3 is TGTGCCAGCAGTTGGACAGGAGCGAGTGAAAAACTGTTTTTT. It translates to CASSWTGASEKLFF.

This chain connects TRBV11-2 to TRBJ1-4; possibly TRBD1 for D (5 bases). The V and J ends lost 5 bases and 4 bases respectively, with 14 bases between them. Germline CDR1 and CDR2: SGHAT and FQNNGV. This CDR3 is 15 amino acids long. The CDR3 nucleotides are TGTGCCAGCAGCGACTACCGGGACTATAATGAAAAACTGTTTTTT. Its protein product is CASSDYRDYNEKLFF.

This chain joins TRBV3-1 (or the pseudogene TRBV3-2) and TRBJ2-2; 10 positions agree with TRBD2. V shed 0 bases and J 3 bases; nucleotides not matched to a gene: 10. The length of the CDR3 is 19 residues. CDR1 and CDR2 from the germline V gene are LGHDT and YNNKEL (reference sequence). The CDR3 here is CASSQESWLAGAYTGELFF. The CDR3 DNA reads TGTGCCAGCAGCCAAGAATCGTGGCTAGCGGGAGCGTACACCGGGGAGCTGTTTTTT.

The V gene is TRBV29-1, the J gene TRBJ1-4, with D unclear. Germline V CDR1 and CDR2: SQVTM, ANQGSEA. The CDR3 runs to 12 residues. The CDR3 here is CRRHGRYEKLFF. The CDR3 region has the DNA TGCAGACGCCATGGGAGGTACGAAAAACTGTTTTTT.

The CDR3 spells CASSVGLGINEKLFF. The CDR3, as DNA: TGTGCCAGCAGTGTAGGTTTGGGCATTAATGAAAAACTGTTTTTT. The rearrangement uses TRBV2 and TRBJ1-4, with D unresolved. Trimming removed 4 bases from V and 4 bases from J, with 13 bases in between. This CDR3 is built from 15 residues. Germline CDR1 and CDR2: SNHLY and FYNNEI.

In its sample, this clone ranks as medium-sized. The chain is built from TRBV3-1 (or the pseudogene TRBV3-2) and TRBJ2-5; 7 nucleotides align to TRBD2. Germline V CDR1 and CDR2: LGHDT, YNNKEL (reference sequence). The CDR3 extends over 15 amino acids. The junction had 9 bases not matched to a gene; V was cut back by 5 bases and J by 3 bases. Here the CDR3 reads CASSFTWGGEETQYF. The CDR3 DNA follows: TGTGCCAGCAGCTTCACTTGGGGGGGGGAAGAGACCCAGTACTTC.

The chain has TRBV10-1 and TRBJ2-1; no firm D call. CDR1 WNHNN and CDR2 SYGVQD come from the germline V gene (reference sequence). Trimming pared 0 bases from V and 2 bases from J, leaving 8 bases between. CDR3 length: 15 amino acids. In nucleotides, the CDR3 is TGCGCCAGCAGTGAGTCGGTTAGCCCCTACAATGAGCAGTTCTTC. Translated, it gives CASSESVSPYNEQFF.

The count of this clone is one. This chain uses TRBV7-9 with TRBJ1-5; D is possibly TRBD1 (5 bases). CDR1 and CDR2 (germline): SEHNR, FQNEAQ (reference sequence). Deletions cut 1 base from V and 6 bases from J, with 10 bases between. CDR3 size: 14 residues. CDR3 residues: CASSLEGGAQPQHF. The CDR3, as DNA: TGTGCCAGCAGCTTAGAGGGTGGGGCTCAGCCCCAGCATTTT. Filled out from reference TRBV7-9 and TRBJ1-5, the complete variable domain reads DTGVSQNPRHKITKRGQNVTFRCDPISEHNRLYWYRQTLGQGPEFLTYFQNEAQLEKSRLLSDRFSAERPKGSFSTLEIQRTEQGDSAMYLCASSLEGGAQPQHFGDGTRLSIL.

This clone was counted once. The chain couples TRBV7-9 to TRBJ1-6; no firm D call. The CDR3 sequence is 12 residues long. Trimming stripped 5 bases from V and 9 bases from J, with 8 bases between. The germline CDR1 and CDR2 sequences are SEHNR and FQNEAQ (reference sequence). CDR3 region: CASSPAGSPLHF. The CDR3 DNA sequence: TGTGCCAGCAGCCCCGCGGGTTCACCCCTCCACTTT.

V and J are TRBV7-9 and TRBJ2-7; TRBD1 might be the D (6 bases). Germline V gives CDR1 SEHNR, CDR2 FQNEAQ (reference sequence). This CDR3 has 13 amino acids. V gave up 3 bases and J gave up 5 bases, with 11 bases separating them. The DNA for the CDR3 is TGTGCCAGCAGCTTCCCTGAGGGGGACGAGCAGTACTTC. Amino acids: CASSFPEGDEQYF.